This paragraph reports one T cell receptor (beta chain). The antigen is not known. These data come from a study of cytomegalovirus exposure and HLA in healthy donors. General study findings and limits: Per published reports, the classifier diagnosed cytomegalovirus status with high specificity and sensitivity.

Here immunoSEQ multiplex PCR was the method, and the copy in TCRdb shows in-frame clones only, minus some. The sample carries around 160,000 clones, about 90% recorded once. The CDR3 sequence is 13 residues long. The germline V gene encodes CDR1 MNHEY and CDR2 SMNVEV (reference sequence). V lost 6 bases, J lost 6 bases, and 15 bases lay in between. This clonotype was sampled from a woman in her late teens or twenties in good health and CMV-seropositive. Sequencing was done on a sample of PBMCs. This chain connects TRBV27 to TRBJ2-7; maybe TRBD1 (6 bases). The CDR3 bases are TGTGCCAGCAGATCAGGGGTAGTCGGCGAGCAGTACTTC. Translating gives CASRSGVVGEQYF.